This TCR beta chain emerged from a study of cytomegalovirus exposure and HLA in healthy donors. Study-level points and caveats: Researchers counted 180 or so TCR beta chains as cytomegalovirus-associated.

Notes on this clone: The antigen remains undetermined.

A multiplex PCR was run with 60 Vbeta primers and 13 Jbeta primers. Data came from immunoSEQ multiplex PCR; TCRdb stores just in-frame clones and leaves some out. The repertoire consists of 100,000 to 150,000 clones, with over 60% occurring once and the leading ten covering 2.5% to 3.5%. Germline loops: CDR1 SQVTM, CDR2 ANQGSEA. This CDR3 has 11 residues. Trimming shortened V by 2 bases and J by 11 bases, and 12 bases separated the two germline ends. The sequence was collected from a woman aged 40-49 years in good health and CMV-seropositive. This rearrangement joins TRBV29-1 to TRBJ2-5, with D perhaps TRBD2 (6 bases). The sequenced material came from PBMCs. The CDR3 DNA is TGCAGCGTTGAAAGGCGGGGAGAGCAGTACTTC. This encodes CSVERRGEQYF.